Below, 27 T cell receptor beta chains from the same sample are listed, as sequenced in a study of identical twins. In TCRdb, the 5' RACE reads were re-called with MiXCR into one record per CDR3 protein. This table holds 400,000 to 550,000 distinct CDR3 sequences, 20% to 30% found once. The same sample was also studied in work on T cells expressing NK-cell markers.

What was sequenced was CD4+ T cells sorted from blood. The receptors originated from a young woman in good health.

V usage is TRBV5-5 and J usage is TRBJ1-4, with D unclear. V shed 1 base and J shed 5 bases, with 12 bases lying between them. The CDR3 runs 15 residues. The germline gives CDR1 SGHKS, CDR2 YYEKEE (reference sequence). Here the CDR3 DNA reads TGTGCCAGCAGCTTGTACTCGGGTCGGAATGAAAAACTGTTTTTT. This encodes CASSLYSGRNEKLFF.

The chain links TRBV12-3 or TRBV12-4 to TRBJ1-1; maybe TRBD1 (6 bases). With 9 bases removed from V and 8 bases from J, the gap between germline ends came to 22 bases. The CDR3 totals 14 residues. This CDR3 reads CASTRGGTSQEAFF. In nucleotides, the CDR3 is TGTGCCAGTACCCGAGGGGGGACGTCCCAGGAAGCTTTCTTT.

This clonotype was picked up a small number of times. The DNA of the CDR3 is TGTGCCAGCAGCTTAATCCGGGATACGCAGTATTTT. It specifies CASSLIRDTQYF. V gene TRBV7-6 combines with J gene TRBJ2-3, with D unclear. This CDR3 comprises 12 residues. Trimming removed 2 bases at V and 6 bases at J, with 6 bases between. The germline gives CDR1 SGHVS, CDR2 FNYEAQ.

The gene calls are TRBV3-1 and TRBJ2-4; D is ambiguous. This CDR3 contains 13 residues. V lost 1 base and J 2 bases, leaving 3 bases between the germline ends. Germline V lookup: CDR1 LGHDT, CDR2 YNNKEL (reference sequence). The CDR3 coding sequence is TGTGCCAGCAGCCAAGGGTCCAAAAACATTCAGTACTTC. It translates to CASSQGSKNIQYF.

CDR3 DNA sequence: TGCAGTGCTAGAGGACTCCTGAACACCGGGGAGCTGTTTTTT. Protein sequence: CSARGLLNTGELFF. The gene calls are TRBV20-1 and TRBJ2-2; D not resolved. CDR3 length: 14 residues. Germline values: CDR1 DFQATT, CDR2 SNEGSKA (reference sequence). Trimming pared 1 base from V and 1 base from J, leaving 7 bases between.

The gene calls are TRBV7-2 and TRBJ1-1; TRBD1 aligns across 9 bases. The CDR3 totals 14 residues. V lost 4 bases, J lost 4 bases, and 4 bases stayed unmatched. From germline, CDR1 is SGHTA and CDR2 FQGNSA. CDR3 coding DNA: TGTGCCAGCAGCTGGGACAGGGCGGGCACTGAAGCTTTCTTT. Translated: CASSWDRAGTEAFF.

The chain uses TRBV6-1 and TRBJ1-5, with D maybe TRBD1 (6 bases). This CDR3 has 13 amino acids. Germline V CDR1 and CDR2: MNHNS, SASEGT. V dropped 5 bases and J dropped 7 bases, with 12 bases sitting between them. In nucleotides, the CDR3 is TGTGCCAGCAGTCCGACAGGATTCCAGCCCCAGCATTTT. Translating it yields CASSPTGFQPQHF.

The gene calls are TRBV10-3 and TRBJ1-1; 8 nucleotides match TRBD1. The J segment lost 0 bases and the V segment lost 3 bases, leaving 6 bases of the junction unmatched. This CDR3 is built from 16 residues. Germline V gives CDR1 ENHRY, CDR2 SYGVKD. CDR3 nucleotide sequence: TGTGCCATCAGTGACCAGAACAGGGGGATGAACACTGAAGCTTTCTTT. It codes for CAISDQNRGMNTEAFF.

The chain couples TRBV9 to TRBJ2-3; D could derive from TRBD1 or TRBD2 (5 bases each). The CDR3 spans 13 residues. From germline, CDR1 is SGDLS and CDR2 YYNGEE. V was trimmed by 0 bases and J by 4 bases, leaving 6 bases between them. CDR3 nucleotides: TGTGCCAGCAGCGTAGTGGGGGCAGATACGCAGTATTTT. This codes for CASSVVGADTQYF. Looking up the rest from reference TRBV9 and TRBJ2-3 gives the full variable domain: DSGVTQTPKHLITATGQRVTLRCSPRSGDLSVYWYQQSLDQGLQFLIQYYNGEERAKGNILERFSAQQFPDLHSELNLSSLELGDSALYFCASSVVGADTQYFGPGTRLTVL.

The chain recombines TRBV7-8 with TRBJ2-5, with 8 bases aligning to TRBD2. This CDR3 has 16 amino acids. From germline, CDR1 is SGHVS and CDR2 FQNEAQ. Unmatched junction bases numbered 9, after V lost 1 base and J lost 5 bases. CDR3 nucleotides: TGTGCCAGCAGCTTAGGGGGGTTAGCGGGAAGGGAGACCCAGTACTTC. Its protein is CASSLGGLAGRETQYF. Together with reference TRBV7-8 and TRBJ2-5, the CDR3 gives the full variable domain: GAGVSQSPRYKVAKRGQDVALRCDPISGHVSLFWYQQALGQGPEFLTYFQNEAQLDKSGLPSDRFFAERPEGSVSTLKIQRTQQEDSAVYLCASSLGGLAGRETQYFGPGTRLLVL.

The CDR3: CASALSGSTDTQYF. In nucleotides, the CDR3 is TGTGCTAGTGCTCTTAGCGGCAGCACAGATACGCAGTATTTT. The chain employs TRBV12-5 and TRBJ2-3; weak D call: TRBD2 (6 bases). CDR1 and CDR2 from the germline V gene are LGHNT and FRNRAP. V was trimmed by 7 bases and J by 0 bases, leaving 11 bases between them. CDR3 length equals 14 residues.

CDR3 in DNA: TGTGCCAGCAGCTACTCGACGGGGGCGGCGGAGGGGCGGACTGAGCAGTTCTTC. Residues: CASSYSTGAAEGRTEQFF. V is TRBV5-5 and J is TRBJ2-1, with D possibly called TRBD1 or TRBD2 (6 bases each). There are 18 residues in the CDR3. The V gene's germline CDR1 is SGHKS and CDR2 YYEKEE (reference sequence). The V and J ends lost 3 bases and 9 bases respectively, with 28 bases between them.

The rearrangement joins TRBV12-3 or TRBV12-4 to TRBJ1-2; no firm D call. Trimming pared 5 bases from V and 8 bases from J, leaving 12 bases between. The CDR3 is made up of 12 amino acids. DNA for the CDR3: TGTGCCAGCAGTGGCAGGCGTCCCGGCTACACCTTC. This codes for CASSGRRPGYTF.

This clonotype was counted a few times. The chain couples TRBV7-2 to TRBJ2-7, with TRBD1 identical over 8 bases. Germline lookup yields CDR1 SGHTA and CDR2 FQGNSA. The V and J ends lost 3 bases and 4 bases, in that order; junction bases with no gene match: 11. The CDR3 extends over 16 amino acids. The CDR3 sequence: CASSFSGTGLLYEQYF. The CDR3 bases are TGTGCCAGCAGCTTTTCCGGGACAGGCCTCCTATACGAGCAGTACTTC. The complete variable domain, with remaining parts taken from reference TRBV7-2 and TRBJ2-7, reads GAGVSQSPSNKVTEKGKDVELRCDPISGHTALYWYRQSLGQGLEFLIYFQGNSAPDKSGLPSDRFSAERTGGSVSTLTIQRTQQEDSAVYLCASSFSGTGLLYEQYFGPGTRLTVT.

The chain has TRBV7-8 and TRBJ2-2; D call uncertain. The CDR3 runs 15 residues. Germline values: CDR1 SGHVS, CDR2 FQNEAQ. Trimming left V 1 base short and J 5 bases short, with 11 bases between. This chain's CDR3 is CASSLVRLGTGELFF. The CDR3 nucleotides read TGTGCCAGCAGCTTAGTTAGGCTGGGGACCGGGGAGCTGTTTTTT.

This chain joins TRBV6-2 or TRBV6-3 and TRBJ2-5, with D perhaps being TRBD1 or TRBD2 (5 bases each). The CDR3 is 13 amino acids. With 3 bases removed from V and 7 bases from J, the gap between germline ends came to 12 bases. Per the germline V gene, CDR1 is MNHEY and CDR2 is SVGEGT. CDR3 coding DNA: TGTGCCAGCAGTTATCAGGGTGGAGGGACCCAGTACTTC. Residues: CASSYQGGGTQYF.

This clonotype was seen a few times. This chain links TRBV7-9 with TRBJ2-1; perhaps TRBD1 as D (5 bases). This CDR3 contains 14 residues. Germline V CDR1 and CDR2: SEHNR, FQNEAQ (reference sequence). Deletions cut 0 bases from V and 6 bases from J, with 9 bases between. The CDR3 is CASSLALGVNEQFF. The CDR3 bases are TGTGCCAGCAGCTTAGCGCTAGGGGTCAATGAGCAGTTCTTC.

This clonotype was seen more than once but under ten times. V is TRBV10-3 and J is TRBJ2-2; 7 bases line up with TRBD2. The CDR3 loop spans 21 amino acids. V lost 0 bases and J lost 2; bases outside the gene matches: 18. Germline-derived CDR1 and CDR2 are ENHRY and SYGVKD. CDR3 amino acids: CAISESLVQLSSGDNTGELFF. CDR3 nucleotides: TGTGCCATCAGTGAGTCCCTCGTTCAACTCTCTAGCGGAGATAACACCGGGGAGCTGTTTTTT.

The chain combines TRBV12-3 or TRBV12-4 with TRBJ1-3, with D possibly TRBD1 on 6 matching bases. The CDR3 extends over 15 amino acids. Between the trimmed V and J ends, which lost 2 bases and 6 bases, there was a span of 14 bases. For the CDR3, the DNA is TGTGCCAGCAGTTTAACCCTGGGGGCGATAAACACCATATATTTT. The encoded protein is CASSLTLGAINTIYF.

This clonotype turned up a few times. This sequence joins TRBV6-5 and TRBJ2-7; TRBD2 matches 13 bases. There are 15 residues in the CDR3. The V gene end was trimmed by 7 bases and the J gene end by 4 bases; junction bases not matched to a gene: 7. The germline gives CDR1 MNHEY, CDR2 SVGAGI. The CDR3 DNA follows: TGTGCCAGCACTTTGACTAGCGGGGGGCCTTACGAGCAGTACTTC. Protein sequence: CASTLTSGGPYEQYF.

This clonotype appeared a few times. The chain couples TRBV20-1 to TRBJ2-1; either TRBD1 or TRBD2 may fit D (5 bases each). The CDR3 runs 14 residues. CDR1 and CDR2 (germline): DFQATT, SNEGSKA (reference sequence). Trimming stripped 5 bases from V and 6 bases from J, with 17 bases between. CDR3 bases: TGCAGTGCTCCGGACCCATCGAGGGGCAATGAGCAGTTCTTC. Amino acids: CSAPDPSRGNEQFF.

This clonotype was seen more than once but under ten times. CDR3 protein: CASSFRGSGINTGELFF. CDR3 nucleotide sequence: TGTGCCAGCAGTTTCCGGGGTAGCGGGATCAACACCGGGGAGCTGTTTTTT. V and J are TRBV27 and TRBJ2-2, with 8 bases fitting TRBD2. Germline values: CDR1 MNHEY, CDR2 SMNVEV (reference sequence). This CDR3 region has 17 residues. After removal of 3 bases from V and 2 bases from J, the junction contained 8 bases not matched to a gene.

V and J are TRBV5-1 and TRBJ1-2; 7 nucleotides agree with TRBD1. The CDR3 covers 16 residues. The V gene's germline CDR1 is SGHRS and CDR2 YFSETQ. V lost 6 bases to trimming and J lost 8 bases; unmatched junction nucleotides: 19. This CDR3 reads CASTQNPGGTGGGYTF. DNA of the CDR3: TGCGCCAGCACCCAAAATCCAGGGGGGACCGGCGGAGGCTACACCTTC.

This clonotype was counted only a few times. The CDR3 DNA is TGCAGTGCTAGTCATCCAGGGTTCGGAAACACCATATATTTT. This encodes CSASHPGFGNTIYF. V usage is TRBV20-1 and J usage is TRBJ1-3; D perhaps matches TRBD1 (5 bases). V dropped 3 bases and J dropped 4 bases, with 13 bases sitting between them. There are 14 residues in the CDR3. CDR1 is DFQATT, CDR2 SNEGSKA, per germline (reference sequence).

The chain couples TRBV7-9 to TRBJ2-5, with 10 bases identical to TRBD1. Germline CDR1 SEHNR, CDR2 FQNEAQ (reference sequence). Trimming took 3 bases from V and 5 from J; bases not matched to a gene: 3. The CDR3 loop spans 14 amino acids. The CDR3 sequence: CASSFGTGAETQYF. CDR3 in DNA: TGTGCCAGCAGCTTTGGGACAGGGGCTGAGACCCAGTACTTC. The variable domain in full, with the rest retrieved from reference TRBV7-9 and TRBJ2-5, is DTGVSQNPRHKITKRGQNVTFRCDPISEHNRLYWYRQTLGQGPEFLTYFQNEAQLEKSRLLSDRFSAERPKGSFSTLEIQRTEQGDSAMYLCASSFGTGAETQYFGPGTRLLVL.

The V and J genes are TRBV6-1 and TRBJ1-2; D perhaps matches TRBD1 (6 bases). The germline V gene encodes CDR1 MNHNS and CDR2 SASEGT. CDR3 length: 13 residues. V lost 6 bases, J lost 8 bases, and 16 bases lay in between. CDR3 sequence reads: CASSWGGADGYTF. The CDR3, as DNA: TGTGCCAGCAGCTGGGGGGGGGCGGACGGCTACACCTTC.

This sequence joins TRBV30 and TRBJ2-7, with TRBD1 identical over 10 bases. V lost 3 bases, J lost 1 base, and 6 bases stayed unmatched. CDR3 length equals 15 residues. CDR1 and CDR2 from the germline V gene are GTSNPN and SVGIG (reference sequence). Here the CDR3 reads CAWSLGTGVSYEQYF. The CDR3 nucleotides read TGTGCCTGGAGCCTCGGGACAGGGGTGTCCTACGAGCAGTACTTC. Combining the CDR3 with reference TRBV30 and TRBJ2-7 gives the whole variable domain SQTIHQWPATLVQPVGSPLSLECTVEGTSNPNLYWYRQAAGRGLQLLFYSVGIGQISSEVPQNLSASRPQDRQFILSSKKLLLSDSGFYLCAWSLGTGVSYEQYFGPGTRLTVT.